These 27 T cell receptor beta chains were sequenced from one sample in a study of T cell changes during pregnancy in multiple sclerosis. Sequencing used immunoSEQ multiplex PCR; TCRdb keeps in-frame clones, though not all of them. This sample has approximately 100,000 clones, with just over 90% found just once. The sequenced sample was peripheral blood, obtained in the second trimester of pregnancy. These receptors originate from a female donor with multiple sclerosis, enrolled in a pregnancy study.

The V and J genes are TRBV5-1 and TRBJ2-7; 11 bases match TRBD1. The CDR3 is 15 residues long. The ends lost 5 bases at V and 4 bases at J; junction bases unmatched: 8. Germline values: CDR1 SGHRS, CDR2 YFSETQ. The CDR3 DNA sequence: TGCGCCAGCAGGGTGGGGACAGGGGGTGCGTACGAGCAGTACTTC. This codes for CASRVGTGGAYEQYF.

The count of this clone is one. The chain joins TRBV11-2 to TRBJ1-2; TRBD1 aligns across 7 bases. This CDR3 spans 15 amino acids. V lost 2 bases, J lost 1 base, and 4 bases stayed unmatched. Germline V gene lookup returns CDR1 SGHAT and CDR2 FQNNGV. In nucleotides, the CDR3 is TGTGCCAGCAGCTTAAGGGGGCAGAATAACTATGGCTACACCTTC. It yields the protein CASSLRGQNNYGYTF.

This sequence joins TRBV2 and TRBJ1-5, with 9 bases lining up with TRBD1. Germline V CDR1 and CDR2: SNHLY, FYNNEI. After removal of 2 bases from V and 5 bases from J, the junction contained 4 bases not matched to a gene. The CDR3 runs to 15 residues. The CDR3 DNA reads TGTGCCAGCAGTGAAAGGACAGGGGAATATCAGCCCCAGCATTTT. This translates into CASSERTGEYQPQHF.

The CDR3 sequence is CASSHPPGTGQETQYF. The CDR3, as DNA: TGTGCCAGCAGCCACCCTCCCGGGACAGGGCAAGAGACCCAGTACTTC. This chain connects TRBV9 to TRBJ2-5, with 9 bases aligning to TRBD1. Germline lookup yields CDR1 SGDLS and CDR2 YYNGEE. The V gene end was trimmed by 4 bases and the J gene end by 2 bases; junction bases not matched to a gene: 9. This CDR3 has 16 residues.

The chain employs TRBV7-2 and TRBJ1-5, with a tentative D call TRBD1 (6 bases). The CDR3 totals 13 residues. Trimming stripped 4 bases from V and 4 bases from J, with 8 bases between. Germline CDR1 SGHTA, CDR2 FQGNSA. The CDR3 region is CASSWTDNQPQHF. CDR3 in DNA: TGTGCCAGCAGCTGGACAGATAATCAGCCCCAGCATTTT.

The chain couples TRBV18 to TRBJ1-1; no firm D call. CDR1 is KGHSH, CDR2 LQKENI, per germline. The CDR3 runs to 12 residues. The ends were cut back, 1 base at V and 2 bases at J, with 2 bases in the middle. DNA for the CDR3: TGTGCCAGCTCACCACTAAACACTGAAGCTTTCTTT. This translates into CASSPLNTEAFF.

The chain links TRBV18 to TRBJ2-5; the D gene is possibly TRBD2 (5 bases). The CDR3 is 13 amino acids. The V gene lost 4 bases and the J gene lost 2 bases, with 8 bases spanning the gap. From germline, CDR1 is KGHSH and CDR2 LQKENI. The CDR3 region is CASSLPGQETQYF. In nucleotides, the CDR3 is TGTGCCAGCTCACTCCCGGGGCAAGAGACCCAGTACTTC.

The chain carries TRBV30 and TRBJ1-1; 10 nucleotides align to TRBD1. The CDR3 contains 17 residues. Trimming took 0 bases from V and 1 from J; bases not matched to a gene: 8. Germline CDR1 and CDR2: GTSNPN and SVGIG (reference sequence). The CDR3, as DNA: TGTGCCTGGAGTGTATTAGGGACAGGGGCCGGGAACACTGAAGCTTTCTTT. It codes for CAWSVLGTGAGNTEAFF.

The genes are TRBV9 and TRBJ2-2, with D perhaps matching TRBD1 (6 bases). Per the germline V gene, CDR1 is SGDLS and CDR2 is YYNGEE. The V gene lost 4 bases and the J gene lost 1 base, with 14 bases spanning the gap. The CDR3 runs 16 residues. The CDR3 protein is CASSSRQQGNTGELFF. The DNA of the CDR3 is TGTGCCAGCAGCAGTCGACAACAGGGGAACACCGGGGAGCTGTTTTTT.

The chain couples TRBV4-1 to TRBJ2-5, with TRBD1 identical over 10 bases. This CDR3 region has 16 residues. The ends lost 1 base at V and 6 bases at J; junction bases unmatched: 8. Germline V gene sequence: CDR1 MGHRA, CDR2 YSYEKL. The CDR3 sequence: CASSQAETGGLKTQYF. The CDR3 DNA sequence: TGCGCCAGCAGCCAAGCCGAGACAGGGGGCTTAAAGACCCAGTACTTC.

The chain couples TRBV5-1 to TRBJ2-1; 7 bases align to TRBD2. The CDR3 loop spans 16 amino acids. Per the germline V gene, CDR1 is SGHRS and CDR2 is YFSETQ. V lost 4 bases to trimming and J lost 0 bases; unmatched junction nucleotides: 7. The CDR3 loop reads CASSSGTLSSYNEQFF. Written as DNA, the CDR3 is TGCGCCAGCAGCAGCGGGACCCTGAGCTCCTACAATGAGCAGTTCTTC.

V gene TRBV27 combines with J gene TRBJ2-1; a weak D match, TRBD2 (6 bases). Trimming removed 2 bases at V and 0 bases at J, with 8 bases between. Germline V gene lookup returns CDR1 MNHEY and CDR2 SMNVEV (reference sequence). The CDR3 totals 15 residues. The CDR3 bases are TGTGCCAGCAGTTTAGGCGGGGACTCCTACAATGAGCAGTTCTTC. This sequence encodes CASSLGGDSYNEQFF.

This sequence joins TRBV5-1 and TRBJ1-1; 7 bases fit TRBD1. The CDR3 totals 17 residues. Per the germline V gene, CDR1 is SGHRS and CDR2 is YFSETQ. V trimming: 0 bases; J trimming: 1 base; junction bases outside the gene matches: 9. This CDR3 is CASSLGYRQGANTEAFF. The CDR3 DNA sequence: TGCGCCAGCAGCTTGGGATACCGACAGGGTGCGAACACTGAAGCTTTCTTT.

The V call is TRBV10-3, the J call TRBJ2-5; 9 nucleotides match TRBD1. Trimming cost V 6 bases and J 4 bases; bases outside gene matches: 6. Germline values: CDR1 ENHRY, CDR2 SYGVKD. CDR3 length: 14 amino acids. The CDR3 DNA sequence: TGTGCCATCAGGAGGACAGGGGAGGGAGAGACCCAGTACTTC. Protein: CAIRRTGEGETQYF.

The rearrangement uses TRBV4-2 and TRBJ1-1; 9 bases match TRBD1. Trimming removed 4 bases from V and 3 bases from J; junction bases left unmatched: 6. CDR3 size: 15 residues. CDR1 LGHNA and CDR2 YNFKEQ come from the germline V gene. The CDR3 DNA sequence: TGTGCCAGCAGCCGGGGACAGGGCCCGGACACTGAAGCTTTCTTT. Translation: CASSRGQGPDTEAFF.

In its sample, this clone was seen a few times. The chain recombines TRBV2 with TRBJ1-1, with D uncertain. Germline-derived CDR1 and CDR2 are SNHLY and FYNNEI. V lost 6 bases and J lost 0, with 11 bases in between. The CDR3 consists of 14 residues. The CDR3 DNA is TGTGCCAGCAGGAGGGAGGTGGTGAACACTGAAGCTTTCTTT. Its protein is CASRREVVNTEAFF. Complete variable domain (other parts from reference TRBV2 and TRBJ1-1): EPEVTQTPSHQVTQMGQEVILRCVPISNHLYFYWYRQILGQKVEFLVSFYNNEISEKSEIFDDQFSVERPDGSNFTLKIRSTKLEDSAMYFCASRREVVNTEAFFGQGTRLTVV.

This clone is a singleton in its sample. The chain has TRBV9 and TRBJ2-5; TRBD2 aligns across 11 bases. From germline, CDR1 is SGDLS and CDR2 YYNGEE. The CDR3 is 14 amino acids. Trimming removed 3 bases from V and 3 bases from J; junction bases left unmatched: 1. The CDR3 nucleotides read TGTGCCAGCAGCGCGGGACTAGCGGAAGAGACCCAGTACTTC. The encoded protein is CASSAGLAEETQYF.

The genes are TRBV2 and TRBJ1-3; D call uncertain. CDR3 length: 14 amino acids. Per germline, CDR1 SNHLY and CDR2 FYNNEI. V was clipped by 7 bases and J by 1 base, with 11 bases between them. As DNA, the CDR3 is TGTGCCAGCACGGCTGGAGGGTCTGGAAACACCATATATTTT. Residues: CASTAGGSGNTIYF.

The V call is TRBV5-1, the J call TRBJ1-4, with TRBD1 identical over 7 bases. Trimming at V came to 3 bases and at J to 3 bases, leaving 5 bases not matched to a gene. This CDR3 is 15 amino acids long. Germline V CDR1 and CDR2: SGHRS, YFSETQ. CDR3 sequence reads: CASSSQGLANEKLFF. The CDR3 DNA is TGCGCCAGCAGCTCACAGGGGTTAGCTAATGAAAAACTGTTTTTT. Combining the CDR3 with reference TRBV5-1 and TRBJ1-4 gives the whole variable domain KAGVTQTPRYLIKTRGQQVTLSCSPISGHRSVSWYQQTPGQGLQFLFEYFSETQRNKGNFPGRFSGRQFSNSRSEMNVSTLELGDSALYLCASSSQGLANEKLFFGSGTQLSVL.

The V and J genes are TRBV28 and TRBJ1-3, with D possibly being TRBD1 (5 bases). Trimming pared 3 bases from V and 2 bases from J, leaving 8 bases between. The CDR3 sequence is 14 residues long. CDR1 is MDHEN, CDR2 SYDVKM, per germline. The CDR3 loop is CASSFGGTGNTIYF. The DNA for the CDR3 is TGTGCCAGCAGTTTCGGGGGGACTGGAAACACCATATATTTT.

CDR3 coding DNA: TGTGCCAGCAGTTCCCCGGCAGGGGAGATTGAATCTGGGGCCAACGTCCTGACTTTC. It codes for CASSSPAGEIESGANVLTF. This chain uses TRBV27 with TRBJ2-6, with D maybe TRBD1 (6 bases). CDR1 and CDR2 from the germline V gene are MNHEY and SMNVEV (reference sequence). The CDR3 totals 19 residues. V lost 4 bases and J lost 1, with 20 bases in between.

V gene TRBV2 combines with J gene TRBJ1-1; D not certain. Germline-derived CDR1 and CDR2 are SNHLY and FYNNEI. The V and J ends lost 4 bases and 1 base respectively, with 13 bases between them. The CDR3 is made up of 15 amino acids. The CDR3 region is CASSGGPRGNTEAFF. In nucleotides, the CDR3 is TGTGCCAGCAGTGGAGGCCCCCGGGGGAACACTGAAGCTTTCTTT.

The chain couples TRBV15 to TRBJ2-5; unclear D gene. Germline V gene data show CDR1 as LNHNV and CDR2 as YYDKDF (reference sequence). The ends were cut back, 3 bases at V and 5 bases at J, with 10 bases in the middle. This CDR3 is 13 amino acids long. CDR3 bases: TGTGCCACCAGCAGCCCGTGGCGGGAGACCCAGTACTTC. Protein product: CATSSPWRETQYF.

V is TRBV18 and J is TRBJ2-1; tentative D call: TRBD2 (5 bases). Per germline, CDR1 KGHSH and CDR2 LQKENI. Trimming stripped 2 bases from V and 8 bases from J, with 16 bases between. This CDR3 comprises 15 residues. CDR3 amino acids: CASSPNMGRLHEQFF. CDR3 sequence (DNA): TGTGCCAGCTCACCAAACATGGGGAGACTCCATGAGCAGTTCTTC.

CDR3 amino acids: CASSVGAGGTDTQYF. The DNA for the CDR3 is TGCGCCAGCAGCGTAGGCGCGGGCGGCACAGATACGCAGTATTTT. The chain combines TRBV5-1 with TRBJ2-3, with a weak D call TRBD2 (5 bases). There are 15 residues in the CDR3. V gave up 4 bases and J gave up 1 base, with 13 bases separating them. Germline V gives CDR1 SGHRS, CDR2 YFSETQ.

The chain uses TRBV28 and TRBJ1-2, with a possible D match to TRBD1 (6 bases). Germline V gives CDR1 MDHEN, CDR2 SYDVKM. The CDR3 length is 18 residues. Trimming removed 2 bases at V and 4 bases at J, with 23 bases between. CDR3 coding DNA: TGTGCCAGCAGTTTAATTGGACAGTTAACCCTCACCGTCTATGGCTACACCTTC. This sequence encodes CASSLIGQLTLTVYGYTF.

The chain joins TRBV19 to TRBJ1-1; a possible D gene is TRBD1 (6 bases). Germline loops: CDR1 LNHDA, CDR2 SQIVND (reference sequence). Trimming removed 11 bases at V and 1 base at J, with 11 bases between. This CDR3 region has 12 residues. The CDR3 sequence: CAGPRGNTEAFF. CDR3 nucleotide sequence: TGTGCCGGCCCCAGGGGGAACACTGAAGCTTTCTTT.